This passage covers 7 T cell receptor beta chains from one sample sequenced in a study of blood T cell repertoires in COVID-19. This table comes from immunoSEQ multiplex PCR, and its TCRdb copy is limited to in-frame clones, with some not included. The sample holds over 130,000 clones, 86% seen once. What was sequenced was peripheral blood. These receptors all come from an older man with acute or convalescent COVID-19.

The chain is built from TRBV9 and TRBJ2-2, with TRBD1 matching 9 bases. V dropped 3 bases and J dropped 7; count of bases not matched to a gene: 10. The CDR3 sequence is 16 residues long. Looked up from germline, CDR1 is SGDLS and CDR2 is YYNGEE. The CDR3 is CASSDRDRVIRGELFF. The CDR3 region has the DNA TGTGCCAGCAGCGACCGGGACAGGGTTATACGCGGGGAGCTGTTTTTT.

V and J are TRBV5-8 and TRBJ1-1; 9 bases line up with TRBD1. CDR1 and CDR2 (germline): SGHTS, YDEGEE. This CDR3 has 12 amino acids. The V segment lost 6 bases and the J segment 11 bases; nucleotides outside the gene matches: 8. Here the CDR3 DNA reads TGTGCCAGCAACAACCGGGACAGGGTGGCTTTCTTT. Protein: CASNNRDRVAFF.

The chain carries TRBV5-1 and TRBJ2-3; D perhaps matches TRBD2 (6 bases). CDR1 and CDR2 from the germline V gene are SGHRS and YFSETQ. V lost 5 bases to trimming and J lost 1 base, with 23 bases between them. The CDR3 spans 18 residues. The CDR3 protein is CASSSGANAGPRTDTQYF. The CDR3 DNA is TGCGCCAGCAGTTCAGGTGCGAACGCGGGACCCCGCACAGATACGCAGTATTTT.

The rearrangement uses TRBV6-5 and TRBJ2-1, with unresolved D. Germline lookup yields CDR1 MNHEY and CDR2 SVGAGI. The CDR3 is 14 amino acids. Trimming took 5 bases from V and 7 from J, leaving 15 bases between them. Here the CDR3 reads CASSPQRVWNEQFF. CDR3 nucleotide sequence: TGTGCCAGCAGTCCCCAGCGTGTGTGGAATGAGCAGTTCTTC.

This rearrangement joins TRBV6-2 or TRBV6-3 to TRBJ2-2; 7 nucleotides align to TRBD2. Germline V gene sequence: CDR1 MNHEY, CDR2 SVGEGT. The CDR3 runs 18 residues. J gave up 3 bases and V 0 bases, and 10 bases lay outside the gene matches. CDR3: CASSYSSREGRHTGELFF. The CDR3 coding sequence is TGTGCCAGCAGTTACTCGAGTAGGGAGGGTCGGCACACCGGGGAGCTGTTTTTT.

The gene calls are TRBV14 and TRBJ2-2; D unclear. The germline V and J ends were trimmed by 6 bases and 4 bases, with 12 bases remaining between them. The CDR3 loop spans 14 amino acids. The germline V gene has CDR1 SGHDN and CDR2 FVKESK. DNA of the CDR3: TGTGCCAGCAGACCTTCGCTCAGCACCGGGGAGCTGTTTTTT. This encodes CASRPSLSTGELFF.

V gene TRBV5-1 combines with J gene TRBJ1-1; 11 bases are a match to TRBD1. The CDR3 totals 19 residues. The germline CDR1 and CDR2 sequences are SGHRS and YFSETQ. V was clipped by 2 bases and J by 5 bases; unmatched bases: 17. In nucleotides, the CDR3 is TGCGCCAGCAGCTTAGTATTGTCAACGCGGACAGGGGGCGCGACTGAAGCTTTCTTT. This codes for CASSLVLSTRTGGATEAFF.